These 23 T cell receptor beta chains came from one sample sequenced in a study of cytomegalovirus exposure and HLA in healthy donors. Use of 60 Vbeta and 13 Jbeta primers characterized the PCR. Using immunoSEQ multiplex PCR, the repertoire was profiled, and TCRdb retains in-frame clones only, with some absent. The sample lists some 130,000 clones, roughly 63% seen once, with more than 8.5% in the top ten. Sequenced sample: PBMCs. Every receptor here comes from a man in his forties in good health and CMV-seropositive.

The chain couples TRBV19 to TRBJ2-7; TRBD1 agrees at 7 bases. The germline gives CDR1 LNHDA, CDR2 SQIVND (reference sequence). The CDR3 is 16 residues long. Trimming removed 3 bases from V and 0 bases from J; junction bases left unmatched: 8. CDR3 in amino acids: CASSIAGTDVSYEQYF. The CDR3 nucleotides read TGTGCCAGTAGTATCGCCGGGACAGATGTCTCCTACGAGCAGTACTTC. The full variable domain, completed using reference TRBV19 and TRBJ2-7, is DGGITQSPKYLFRKEGQNVTLSCEQNLNHDAMYWYRQDPGQGLRLIYYSQIVNDFQKGDIAEGYSVSREKKESFPLTVTSAQKNPTAFYLCASSIAGTDVSYEQYFGPGTRLTVT.

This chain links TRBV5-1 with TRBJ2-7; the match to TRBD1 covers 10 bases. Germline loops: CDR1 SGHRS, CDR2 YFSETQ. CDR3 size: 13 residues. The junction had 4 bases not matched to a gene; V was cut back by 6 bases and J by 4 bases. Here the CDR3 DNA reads TGCGCCAGCACAGAGGACAGGGGGTACGAGCAGTACTTC. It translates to CASTEDRGYEQYF. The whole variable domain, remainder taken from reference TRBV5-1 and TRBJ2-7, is KAGVTQTPRYLIKTRGQQVTLSCSPISGHRSVSWYQQTPGQGLQFLFEYFSETQRNKGNFPGRFSGRQFSNSRSEMNVSTLELGDSALYLCASTEDRGYEQYFGPGTRLTVT.

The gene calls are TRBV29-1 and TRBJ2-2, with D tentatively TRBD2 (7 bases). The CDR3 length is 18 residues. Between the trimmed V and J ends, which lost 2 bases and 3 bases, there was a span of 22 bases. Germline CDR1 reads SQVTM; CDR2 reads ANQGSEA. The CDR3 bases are TGCAGCGTTGAAACGCCTGGTATAGGGGGGGCGGACACCGGGGAGCTGTTTTTT. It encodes CSVETPGIGGADTGELFF.

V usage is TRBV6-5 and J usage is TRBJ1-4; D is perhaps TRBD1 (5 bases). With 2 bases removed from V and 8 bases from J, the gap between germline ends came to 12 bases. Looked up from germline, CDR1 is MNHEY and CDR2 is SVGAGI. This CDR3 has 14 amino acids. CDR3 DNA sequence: TGTGCCAGCAGTTACAGCAGGGCTTTCGAAAAACTGTTTTTT. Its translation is CASSYSRAFEKLFF.

The CDR3 loop reads CASSSKRGGPDTQYF. The CDR3 bases are TGTGCCAGCAGTAGTAAGCGGGGGGGCCCAGATACGCAGTATTTT. The chain links TRBV13 to TRBJ2-3; 10 positions agree with TRBD2. Trimming at V came to 6 bases and at J to 4 bases, leaving 7 bases not matched to a gene. Germline V gene data show CDR1 as PRHDT and CDR2 as FYEKMQ (reference sequence). CDR3 size: 15 residues.

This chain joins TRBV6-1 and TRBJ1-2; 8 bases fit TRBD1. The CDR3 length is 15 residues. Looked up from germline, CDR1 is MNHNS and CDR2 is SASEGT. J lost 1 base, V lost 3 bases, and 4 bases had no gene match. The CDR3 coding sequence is TGTGCCAGCAGTGACAGGGGGCTAAGTAACTATGGCTACACCTTC. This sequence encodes CASSDRGLSNYGYTF.

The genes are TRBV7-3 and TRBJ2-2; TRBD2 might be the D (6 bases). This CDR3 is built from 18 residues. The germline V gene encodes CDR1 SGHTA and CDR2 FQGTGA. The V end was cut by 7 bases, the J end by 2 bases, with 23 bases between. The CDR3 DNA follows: TGTGCCAGCATAATTAGCTCGGGCGGGGTAACCAACACCGGGGAGCTGTTTTTT. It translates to CASIISSGGVTNTGELFF. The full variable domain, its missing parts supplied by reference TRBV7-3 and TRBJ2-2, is GAGVSQTPSNKVTEKGKYVELRCDPISGHTALYWYRQSLGQGPEFLIYFQGTGAADDSGLPNDRFFAVRPEGSVSTLKIQRTERGDSAVYLCASIISSGGVTNTGELFFGEGSRLTVL.

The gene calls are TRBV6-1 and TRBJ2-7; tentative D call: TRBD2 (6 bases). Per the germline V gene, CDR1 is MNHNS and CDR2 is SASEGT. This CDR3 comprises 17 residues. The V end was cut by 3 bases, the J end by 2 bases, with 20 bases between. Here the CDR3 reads CASSDYFRGIRTYEQYF. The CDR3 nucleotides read TGTGCCAGCAGTGATTACTTCCGGGGGATAAGGACCTACGAGCAGTACTTC.

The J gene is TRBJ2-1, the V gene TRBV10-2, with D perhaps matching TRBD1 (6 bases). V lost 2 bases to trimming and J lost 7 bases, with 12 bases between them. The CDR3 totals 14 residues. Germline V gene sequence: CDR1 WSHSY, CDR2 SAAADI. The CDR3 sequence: CASSEPGVVNEQFF. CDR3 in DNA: TGCGCCAGCAGTGAGCCAGGGGTCGTGAATGAGCAGTTCTTC.

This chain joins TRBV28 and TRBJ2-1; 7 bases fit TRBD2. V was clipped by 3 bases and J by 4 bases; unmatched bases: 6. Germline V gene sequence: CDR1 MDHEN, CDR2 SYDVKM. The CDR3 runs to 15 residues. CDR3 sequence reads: CASSLSGEGYNEQFF. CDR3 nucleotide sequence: TGTGCCAGCAGTTTGTCTGGGGAGGGGTACAATGAGCAGTTCTTC. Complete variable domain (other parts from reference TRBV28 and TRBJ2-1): DVKVTQSSRYLVKRTGEKVFLECVQDMDHENMFWYRQDPGLGLRLIYFSYDVKMKEKGDIPEGYSVSREKKERFSLILESASTNQTSMYLCASSLSGEGYNEQFFGPGTRLTVL.

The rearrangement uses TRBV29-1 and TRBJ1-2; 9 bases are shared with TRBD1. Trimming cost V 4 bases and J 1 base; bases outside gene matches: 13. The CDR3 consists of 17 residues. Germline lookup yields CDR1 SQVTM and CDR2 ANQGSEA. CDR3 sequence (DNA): TGCAGCGTTGGGAGTATAGCGGGGACAGGGAGTAACTATGGCTACACCTTC. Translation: CSVGSIAGTGSNYGYTF.

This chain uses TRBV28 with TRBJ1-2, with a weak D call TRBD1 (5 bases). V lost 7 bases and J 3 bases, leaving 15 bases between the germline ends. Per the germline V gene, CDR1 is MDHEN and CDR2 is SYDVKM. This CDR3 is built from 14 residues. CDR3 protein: CASIPPVGDYGYTF. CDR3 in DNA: TGTGCCAGCATACCTCCCGTAGGGGACTATGGCTACACCTTC.

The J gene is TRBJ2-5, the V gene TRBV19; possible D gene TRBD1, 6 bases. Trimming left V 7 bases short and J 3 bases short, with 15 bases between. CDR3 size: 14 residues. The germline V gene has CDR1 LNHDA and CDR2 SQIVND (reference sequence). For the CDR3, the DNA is TGTGCCAGTACCAATCTGGACAGTAAAGAGACCCAGTACTTC. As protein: CASTNLDSKETQYF.

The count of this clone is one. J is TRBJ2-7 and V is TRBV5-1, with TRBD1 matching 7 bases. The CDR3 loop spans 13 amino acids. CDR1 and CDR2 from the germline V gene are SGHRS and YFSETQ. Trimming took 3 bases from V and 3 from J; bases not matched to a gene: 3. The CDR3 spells CASSSQGSYEQYF. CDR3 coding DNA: TGCGCCAGCAGCTCACAGGGGAGCTACGAGCAGTACTTC.

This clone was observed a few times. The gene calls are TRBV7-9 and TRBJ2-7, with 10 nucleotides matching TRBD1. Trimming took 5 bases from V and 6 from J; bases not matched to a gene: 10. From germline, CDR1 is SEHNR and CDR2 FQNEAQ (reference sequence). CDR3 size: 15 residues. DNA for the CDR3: TGTGCCAGCAGCACTCTATCGGGACAGGGGCGCGAGCAGTACTTC. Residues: CASSTLSGQGREQYF.

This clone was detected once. CDR3 protein: CASSHGGGGNNEQFF. In DNA, the CDR3 is TGCGCCAGCAGTCACGGAGGAGGCGGTAACAATGAGCAGTTCTTC. The chain combines TRBV5-1 with TRBJ2-1; the D gene is possibly TRBD2 (5 bases). Germline values: CDR1 SGHRS, CDR2 YFSETQ. V shed 5 bases and J shed 5 bases, with 17 bases lying between them. The CDR3 has 15 amino acids.

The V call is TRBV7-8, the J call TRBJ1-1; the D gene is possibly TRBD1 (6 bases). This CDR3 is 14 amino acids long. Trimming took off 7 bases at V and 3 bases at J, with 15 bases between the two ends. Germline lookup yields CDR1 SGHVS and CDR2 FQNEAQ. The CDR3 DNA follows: TGTGCCAGCACGAAGGGGGAAATGTACACTGAAGCTTTCTTT. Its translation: CASTKGEMYTEAFF.

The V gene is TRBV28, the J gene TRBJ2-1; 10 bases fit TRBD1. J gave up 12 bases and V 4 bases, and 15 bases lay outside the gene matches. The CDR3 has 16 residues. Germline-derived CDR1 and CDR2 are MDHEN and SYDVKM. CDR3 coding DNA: TGTGCCAGCAGTTACGACGGGACAGGGGCTCTCGGGGGGCAGTTCTTC. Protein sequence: CASSYDGTGALGGQFF.

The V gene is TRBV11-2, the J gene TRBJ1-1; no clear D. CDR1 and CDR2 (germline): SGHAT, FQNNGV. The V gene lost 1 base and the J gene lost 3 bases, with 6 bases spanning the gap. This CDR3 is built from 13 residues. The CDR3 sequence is CASSLAGYTEAFF. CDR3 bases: TGTGCCAGCAGCTTAGCGGGTTACACTGAAGCTTTCTTT.

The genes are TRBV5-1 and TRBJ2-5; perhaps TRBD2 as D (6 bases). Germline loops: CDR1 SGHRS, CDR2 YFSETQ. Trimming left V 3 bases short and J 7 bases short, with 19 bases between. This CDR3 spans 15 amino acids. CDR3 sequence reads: CASSWGEIRGVTQYF. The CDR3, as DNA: TGCGCCAGCAGCTGGGGGGAAATCCGGGGTGTGACCCAGTACTTC.

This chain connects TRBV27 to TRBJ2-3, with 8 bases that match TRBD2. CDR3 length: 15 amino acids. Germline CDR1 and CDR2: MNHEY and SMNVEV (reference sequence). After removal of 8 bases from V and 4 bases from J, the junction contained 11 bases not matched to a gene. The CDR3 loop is CASPTRGGIADTQYF. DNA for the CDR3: TGTGCCAGCCCAACACGGGGGGGGATCGCAGATACGCAGTATTTT.

CDR3 loop: CASRLGTAYGYTF. In DNA, the CDR3 is TGTGCCAGCAGACTAGGGACAGCATATGGCTACACCTTC. The rearrangement uses TRBV28 and TRBJ1-2; 7 bases fit TRBD1. With 6 bases clipped from V and 5 bases from J, the junction kept 6 bases outside the gene matches. Germline V gene sequence: CDR1 MDHEN, CDR2 SYDVKM. This CDR3 has 13 residues.

The CDR3 here is CASSLHGGWGEEQFF. As DNA, the CDR3 is TGTGCCAGCAGCTTGCACGGAGGGTGGGGAGAAGAGCAGTTCTTC. The V and J genes are TRBV5-6 and TRBJ2-1; tentative D call: TRBD2 (6 bases). Germline V CDR1 and CDR2: SGHDT, YYEEEE. The CDR3 extends over 15 amino acids. V was pared by 1 base and J by 10 bases, with 18 bases between.